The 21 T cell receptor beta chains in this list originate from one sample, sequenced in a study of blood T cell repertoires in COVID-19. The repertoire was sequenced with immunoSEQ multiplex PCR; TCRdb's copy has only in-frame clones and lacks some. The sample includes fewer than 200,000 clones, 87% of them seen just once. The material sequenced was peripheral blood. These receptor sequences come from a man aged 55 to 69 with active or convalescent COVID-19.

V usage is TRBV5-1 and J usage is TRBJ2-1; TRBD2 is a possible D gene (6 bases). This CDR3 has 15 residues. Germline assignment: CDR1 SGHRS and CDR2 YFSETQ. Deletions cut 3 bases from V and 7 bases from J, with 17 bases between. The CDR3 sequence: CASSSSAGLLNEQFF. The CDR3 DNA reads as TGCGCCAGCAGCTCCTCGGCGGGGCTACTGAATGAGCAGTTCTTC.

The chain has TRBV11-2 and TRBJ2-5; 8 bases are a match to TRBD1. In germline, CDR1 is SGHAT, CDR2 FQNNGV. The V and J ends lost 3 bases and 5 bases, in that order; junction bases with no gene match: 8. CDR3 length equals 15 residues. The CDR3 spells CASSFSSGTGETQYF. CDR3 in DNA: TGTGCCAGCAGCTTCTCCTCCGGGACAGGCGAGACCCAGTACTTC. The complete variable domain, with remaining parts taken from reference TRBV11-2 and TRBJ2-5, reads EAGVAQSPRYKIIEKRQSVAFWCNPISGHATLYWYQQILGQGPKLLIQFQNNGVVDDSQLPKDRFSAERLKGVDSTLKIQPAKLEDSAVYLCASSFSSGTGETQYFGPGTRLLVL.

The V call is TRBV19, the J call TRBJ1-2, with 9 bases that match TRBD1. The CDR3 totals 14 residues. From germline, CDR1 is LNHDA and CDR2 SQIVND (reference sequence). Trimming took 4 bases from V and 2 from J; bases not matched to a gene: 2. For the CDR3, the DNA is TGTGCCAGTAGTACGGGACAGGGAAACTATGGCTACACCTTC. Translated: CASSTGQGNYGYTF.

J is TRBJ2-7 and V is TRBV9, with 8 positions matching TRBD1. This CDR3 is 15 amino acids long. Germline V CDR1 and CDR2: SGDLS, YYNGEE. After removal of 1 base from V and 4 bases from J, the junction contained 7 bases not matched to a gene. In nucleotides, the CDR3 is TGTGCCAGCAGCGTATCAGGGGGCTGGGGGTACGAGCAGTACTTC. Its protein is CASSVSGGWGYEQYF. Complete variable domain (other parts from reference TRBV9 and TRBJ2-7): DSGVTQTPKHLITATGQRVTLRCSPRSGDLSVYWYQQSLDQGLQFLIQYYNGEERAKGNILERFSAQQFPDLHSELNLSSLELGDSALYFCASSVSGGWGYEQYFGPGTRLTVT.

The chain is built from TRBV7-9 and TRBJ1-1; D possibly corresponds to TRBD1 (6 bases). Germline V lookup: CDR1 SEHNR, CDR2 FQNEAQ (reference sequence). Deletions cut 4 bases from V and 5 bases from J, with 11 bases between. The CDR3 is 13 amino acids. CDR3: CASSYEGGTEAFF. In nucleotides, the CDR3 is TGTGCCAGCAGCTACGAGGGGGGGACTGAAGCTTTCTTT. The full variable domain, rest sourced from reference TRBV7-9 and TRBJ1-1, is DTGVSQNPRHKITKRGQNVTFRCDPISEHNRLYWYRQTLGQGPEFLTYFQNEAQLEKSRLLSDRFSAERPKGSFSTLEIQRTEQGDSAMYLCASSYEGGTEAFFGQGTRLTVV.

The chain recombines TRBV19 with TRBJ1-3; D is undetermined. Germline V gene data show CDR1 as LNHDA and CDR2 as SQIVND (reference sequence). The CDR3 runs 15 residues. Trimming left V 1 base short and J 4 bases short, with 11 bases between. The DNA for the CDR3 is TGTGCCAGTAGTATAGTTGGAGGGTCCGGAAACACCATATATTTT. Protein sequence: CASSIVGGSGNTIYF.

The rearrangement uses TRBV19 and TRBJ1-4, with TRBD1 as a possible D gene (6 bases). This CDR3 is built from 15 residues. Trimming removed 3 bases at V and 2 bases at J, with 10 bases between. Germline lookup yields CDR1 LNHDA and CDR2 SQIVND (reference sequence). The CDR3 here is CASSIRGGTNEKLFF. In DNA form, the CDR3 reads TGTGCCAGTAGTATTAGGGGGGGCACTAATGAAAAACTGTTTTTT.

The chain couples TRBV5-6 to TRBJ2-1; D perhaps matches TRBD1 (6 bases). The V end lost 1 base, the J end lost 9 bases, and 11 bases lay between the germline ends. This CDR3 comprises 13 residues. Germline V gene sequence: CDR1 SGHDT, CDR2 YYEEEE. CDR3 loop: CASSLLGDTEQFF. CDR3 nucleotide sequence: TGTGCCAGCAGCTTGTTAGGGGACACTGAGCAGTTCTTC.

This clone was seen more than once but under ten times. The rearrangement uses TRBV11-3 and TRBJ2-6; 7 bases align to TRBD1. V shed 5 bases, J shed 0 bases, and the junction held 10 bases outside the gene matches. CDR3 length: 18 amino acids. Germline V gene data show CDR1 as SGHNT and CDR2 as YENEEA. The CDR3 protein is CASSPRQGSGSGANVLTF. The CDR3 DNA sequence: TGTGCCAGCAGCCCCAGACAGGGATCGGGCTCTGGGGCCAACGTCCTGACTTTC.

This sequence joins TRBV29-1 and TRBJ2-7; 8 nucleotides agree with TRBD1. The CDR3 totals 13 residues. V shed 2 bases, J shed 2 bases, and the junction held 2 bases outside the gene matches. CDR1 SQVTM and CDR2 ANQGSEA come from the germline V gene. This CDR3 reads CSVEIQGAYEQYF. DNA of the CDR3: TGCAGCGTTGAAATACAGGGGGCCTACGAGCAGTACTTC.

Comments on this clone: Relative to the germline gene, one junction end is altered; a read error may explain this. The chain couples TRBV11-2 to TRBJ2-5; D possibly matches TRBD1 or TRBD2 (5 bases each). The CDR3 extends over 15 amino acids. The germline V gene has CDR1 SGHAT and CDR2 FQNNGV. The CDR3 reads CASSLEGQIGETQYF. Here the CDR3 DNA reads TGTGCCAGCAGCCTAGAGGGGCAGATCGGAGAGACCCAGTACTTC.

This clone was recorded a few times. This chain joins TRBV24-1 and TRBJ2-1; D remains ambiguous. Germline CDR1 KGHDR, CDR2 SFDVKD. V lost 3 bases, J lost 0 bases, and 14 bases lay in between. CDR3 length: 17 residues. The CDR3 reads CATSDPDGGSSYNEQFF. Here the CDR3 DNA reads TGTGCCACCAGTGATCCCGATGGCGGAAGCTCCTACAATGAGCAGTTCTTC.

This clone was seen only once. This CDR3 reads CASSLGVSGANVLTF. The CDR3 coding sequence is TGCGCCAGCAGCTTAGGGGTCTCTGGGGCCAACGTCCTGACTTTC. The chain uses TRBV5-1 and TRBJ2-6; the D gene is possibly TRBD1 (5 bases). Per the germline V gene, CDR1 is SGHRS and CDR2 is YFSETQ. The CDR3 totals 15 residues. V lost 2 bases to trimming and J lost 0 bases, with 6 bases between them.

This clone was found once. The CDR3 here is CASSLDLQGARGYGYTF. Here the CDR3 DNA reads TGTGCCAGCAGCTTGGATCTTCAGGGGGCGCGGGGCTATGGCTACACCTTC. The chain is built from TRBV5-5 and TRBJ1-2; 8 bases agree with TRBD1. Germline V CDR1 and CDR2: SGHKS, YYEKEE (reference sequence). The CDR3 extends over 17 amino acids. The ends lost 0 bases at V and 4 bases at J; junction bases unmatched: 11.

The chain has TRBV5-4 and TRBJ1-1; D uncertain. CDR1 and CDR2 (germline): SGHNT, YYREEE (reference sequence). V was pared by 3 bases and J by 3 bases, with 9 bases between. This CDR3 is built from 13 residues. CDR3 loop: CASSYILDTEAFF. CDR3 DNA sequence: TGTGCCAGCAGCTATATACTGGACACTGAAGCTTTCTTT.

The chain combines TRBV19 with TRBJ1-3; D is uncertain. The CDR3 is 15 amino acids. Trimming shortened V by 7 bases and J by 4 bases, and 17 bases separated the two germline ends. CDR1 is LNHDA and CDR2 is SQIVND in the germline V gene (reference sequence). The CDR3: CASTQNFGGGNTIYF. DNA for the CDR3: TGTGCCAGTACTCAGAACTTTGGAGGGGGAAACACCATATATTTT.

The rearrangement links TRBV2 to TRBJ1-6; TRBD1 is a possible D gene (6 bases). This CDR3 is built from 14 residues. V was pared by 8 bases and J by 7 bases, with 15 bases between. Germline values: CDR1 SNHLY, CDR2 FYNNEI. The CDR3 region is CASGLTGTNSPLHF. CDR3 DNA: TGTGCCAGCGGGCTGACGGGGACAAATTCACCCCTCCACTTT.

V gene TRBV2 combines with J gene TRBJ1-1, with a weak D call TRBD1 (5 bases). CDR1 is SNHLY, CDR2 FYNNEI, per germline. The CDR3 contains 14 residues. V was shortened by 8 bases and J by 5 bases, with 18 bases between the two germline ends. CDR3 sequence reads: CASSKERGGTEAFF. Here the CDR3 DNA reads TGTGCCAGCTCGAAGGAGAGGGGAGGGACTGAAGCTTTCTTT.

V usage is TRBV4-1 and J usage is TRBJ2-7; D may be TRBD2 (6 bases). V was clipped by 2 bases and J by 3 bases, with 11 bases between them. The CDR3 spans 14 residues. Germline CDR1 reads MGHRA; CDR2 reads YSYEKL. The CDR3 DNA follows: TGCGCCAGCAGCCAACAGGGACTGATCTACGAGCAGTACTTC. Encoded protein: CASSQQGLIYEQYF.

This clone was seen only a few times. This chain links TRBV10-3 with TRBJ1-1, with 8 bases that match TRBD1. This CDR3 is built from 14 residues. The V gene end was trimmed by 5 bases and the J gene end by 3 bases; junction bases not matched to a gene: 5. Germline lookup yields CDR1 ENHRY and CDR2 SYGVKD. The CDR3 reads CAISQTGVDTEAFF. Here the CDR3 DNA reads TGTGCCATCAGTCAGACAGGGGTGGACACTGAAGCTTTCTTT.

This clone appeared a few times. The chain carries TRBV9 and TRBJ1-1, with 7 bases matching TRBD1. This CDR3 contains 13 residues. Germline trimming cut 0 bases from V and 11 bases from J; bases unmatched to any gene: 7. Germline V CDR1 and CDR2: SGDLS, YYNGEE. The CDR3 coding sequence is TGTGCCAGCAGCGTAGTCCCAGACAGGGCCGCTTTCTTT. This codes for CASSVVPDRAAFF.